This record looks at one T cell receptor beta chain sequence and its context. Its matching antigen is unknown. The data stem from a study of T cell responses to AZD1222 COVID-19 vaccine. Overall study findings and caveats: CD4 TCRs covered the whole spike, strongest at regions 160-218 and 743-854. Spike-specific TCR breadth and depth rose after two AZD1222 doses. Researchers took repertoire samples only after the peak T cell response had come.

Libraries were prepared by immunoSEQ multiplex PCR; TCRdb keeps only in-frame clonotypes and omits some of them. The sample shows roughly 190,000 clones, approximately 89% of them seen only once. The source is an adult who received the AZD1222 COVID-19 vaccine. The sequences come from peripheral blood, collected 28 days after the second AZD1222 dose.

This CDR3 reads CASSPPGRYEQYF. The CDR3 nucleotides read TGTGCCAGTAGTCCCCCGGGCCGCTACGAGCAGTACTTC. The chain employs TRBV19 and TRBJ2-7; D is unclear. V shed 5 bases and J shed 3 bases, with 11 bases lying between them. The CDR3 sequence is 13 residues long. Germline V gives CDR1 LNHDA, CDR2 SQIVND (reference sequence).